Following are 12 T cell receptor beta chains from one sample sequenced in a study of blood T cell repertoires in COVID-19. Assay: immunoSEQ multiplex PCR; the TCRdb copy retains only in-frame clones and omits some. Among roughly 300,000 clones listed, about four fifths were seen once. The sample consisted of peripheral blood. These receptors all come from a human donor with COVID-19, enrolled during active disease. The donor label of this sample is uncertain.

Concerning this clone: At one end, the junction sequence differs from germline, possibly due to a read error. This chain joins TRBV12-3 or TRBV12-4 and TRBJ2-5; weak D call: TRBD2 (6 bases). The CDR3 is 13 residues long. CDR3 region: CATVPSEKETQYF. The DNA for the CDR3 is TGCGCAACAGTCCCTAGCGAAAAAGAGACCCAGTACTTC.

The chain couples TRBV6-5 to TRBJ2-4; weak D call: TRBD2 (5 bases). The CDR3 has 15 residues. The V gene's germline CDR1 is MNHEY and CDR2 SVGAGI. Trimming removed 9 bases at V and 2 bases at J, with 17 bases between. The CDR3 nucleotides are TGTGCCAGTACCTTTACCGGGGAACCCAAAAACATTCAGTACTTC. Translating gives CASTFTGEPKNIQYF.

This chain links TRBV5-1 with TRBJ1-4; D ambiguous. Germline V lookup: CDR1 SGHRS, CDR2 YFSETQ. The CDR3 length is 14 residues. V was clipped by 1 base and J by 0 bases, with 4 bases between them. CDR3 sequence (DNA): TGCGCCAGCAGCTTGTATTCAACTAATGAAAAACTGTTTTTT. Translated, it gives CASSLYSTNEKLFF.

This rearrangement joins TRBV5-1 to TRBJ2-5, with 10 bases that match TRBD2. CDR1 and CDR2 (germline): SGHRS, YFSETQ. This CDR3 spans 16 amino acids. Trimming at V came to 3 bases and at J to 4 bases, leaving 9 bases not matched to a gene. CDR3 sequence reads: CASSSLIAGGGETQYF. CDR3 bases: TGCGCCAGCAGCTCCCTTATAGCGGGAGGAGGAGAGACCCAGTACTTC.

The chain employs TRBV18 and TRBJ2-5, with D maybe TRBD2 (6 bases). Germline CDR1 and CDR2: KGHSH and LQKENI. This CDR3 has 15 amino acids. The germline V and J ends were trimmed by 5 bases and 5 bases, with 18 bases remaining between them. CDR3 sequence reads: CASSSGGNGGETQYF. CDR3 sequence (DNA): TGTGCCAGCTCATCAGGCGGGAATGGGGGTGAGACCCAGTACTTC.

This clone was seen more than once but under ten times. This rearrangement joins TRBV7-2 to TRBJ1-5; D unclear. CDR3 length equals 16 residues. Germline V gene lookup returns CDR1 SGHTA and CDR2 FQGNSA. V shed 5 bases and J shed 2 bases, with 16 bases lying between them. CDR3 protein: CASSAKTGGRNQPQHF. CDR3 nucleotide sequence: TGTGCCAGCAGCGCCAAGACGGGTGGCCGCAATCAGCCCCAGCATTTT.

This chain's CDR3 is CATSDRTGTGAWEQFF. In DNA form, the CDR3 reads TGTGCCACCAGTGATCGAACCGGGACAGGGGCTTGGGAGCAGTTCTTC. This sequence joins TRBV24-1 and TRBJ2-1; 10 nucleotides line up with TRBD1. Germline CDR1 reads KGHDR; CDR2 reads SFDVKD. CDR3 length: 16 residues. Germline trimming cut 3 bases from V and 10 bases from J; bases unmatched to any gene: 11.

This sequence joins TRBV5-1 and TRBJ2-1; 7 nucleotides align to TRBD2. Trimming took 0 bases from V and 1 from J; bases not matched to a gene: 4. The CDR3 is made up of 16 amino acids. The germline V gene has CDR1 SGHRS and CDR2 YFSETQ. CDR3 protein: CASSLAERGSYNEQFF. CDR3 DNA: TGCGCCAGCAGCTTGGCCGAGCGGGGTTCCTACAATGAGCAGTTCTTC. Complete variable domain (other parts from reference TRBV5-1 and TRBJ2-1): KAGVTQTPRYLIKTRGQQVTLSCSPISGHRSVSWYQQTPGQGLQFLFEYFSETQRNKGNFPGRFSGRQFSNSRSEMNVSTLELGDSALYLCASSLAERGSYNEQFFGPGTRLTVL.

This chain uses TRBV5-1 with TRBJ1-2; 7 nucleotides align to TRBD1. V shed 4 bases and J 3 bases; nucleotides not matched to a gene: 6. Germline V gene data show CDR1 as SGHRS and CDR2 as YFSETQ. The CDR3 loop spans 14 amino acids. Written as DNA, the CDR3 is TGCGCCAGCAGCGTAACAGGGGCCGACTATGGCTACACCTTC. Translating gives CASSVTGADYGYTF.

This chain connects TRBV19 to TRBJ1-5, with 8 bases fitting TRBD1. Unmatched junction bases numbered 10, after V lost 5 bases and J lost 4 bases. The CDR3 extends over 16 amino acids. Germline CDR1 LNHDA, CDR2 SQIVND (reference sequence). The CDR3 is CASSPLDRGSNQPQHF. The CDR3 nucleotides read TGTGCCAGTAGTCCCCTCGACAGGGGATCAAATCAGCCCCAGCATTTT. The variable domain in full, completed from reference TRBV19 and TRBJ1-5, reads DGGITQSPKYLFRKEGQNVTLSCEQNLNHDAMYWYRQDPGQGLRLIYYSQIVNDFQKGDIAEGYSVSREKKESFPLTVTSAQKNPTAFYLCASSPLDRGSNQPQHFGDGTRLSIL.

The gene calls are TRBV6-4 and TRBJ1-1; 7 bases map to TRBD1. Germline trimming cut 6 bases from V and 6 bases from J; bases unmatched to any gene: 7. CDR3 size: 13 residues. Looked up from germline, CDR1 is MRHNA and CDR2 is SNTAGT. The CDR3, as DNA: TGTGCCAGCAGCCCGACAGGGCCCCCTGAAGCTTTCTTT. Residues: CASSPTGPPEAFF.

The chain has TRBV7-9 and TRBJ1-4; D not certain. Germline values: CDR1 SEHNR, CDR2 FQNEAQ (reference sequence). The CDR3 loop spans 12 amino acids. The V and J ends lost 5 bases and 12 bases respectively, with 13 bases between them. As DNA, the CDR3 is TGTGCCAGCAGCCCCGAGGGCCAGGAACTGTTTTTT. It codes for CASSPEGQELFF.